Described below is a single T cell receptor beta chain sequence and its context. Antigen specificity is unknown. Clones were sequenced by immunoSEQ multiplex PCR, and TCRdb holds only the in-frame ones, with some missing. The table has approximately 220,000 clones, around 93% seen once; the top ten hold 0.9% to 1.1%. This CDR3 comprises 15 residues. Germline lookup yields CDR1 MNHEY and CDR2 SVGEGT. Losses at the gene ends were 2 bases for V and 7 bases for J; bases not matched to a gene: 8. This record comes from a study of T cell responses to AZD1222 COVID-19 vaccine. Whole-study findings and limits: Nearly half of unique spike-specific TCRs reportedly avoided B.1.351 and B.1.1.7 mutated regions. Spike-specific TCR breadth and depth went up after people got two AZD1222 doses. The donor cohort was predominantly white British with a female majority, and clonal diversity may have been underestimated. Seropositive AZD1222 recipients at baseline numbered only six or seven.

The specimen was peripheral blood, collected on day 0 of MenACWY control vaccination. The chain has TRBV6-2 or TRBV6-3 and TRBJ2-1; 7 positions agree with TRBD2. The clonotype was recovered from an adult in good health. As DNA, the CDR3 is TGTGCCAGCAGTTACCCGGGACTAAGCGGGAATGAGCAGTTCTTC. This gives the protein CASSYPGLSGNEQFF.